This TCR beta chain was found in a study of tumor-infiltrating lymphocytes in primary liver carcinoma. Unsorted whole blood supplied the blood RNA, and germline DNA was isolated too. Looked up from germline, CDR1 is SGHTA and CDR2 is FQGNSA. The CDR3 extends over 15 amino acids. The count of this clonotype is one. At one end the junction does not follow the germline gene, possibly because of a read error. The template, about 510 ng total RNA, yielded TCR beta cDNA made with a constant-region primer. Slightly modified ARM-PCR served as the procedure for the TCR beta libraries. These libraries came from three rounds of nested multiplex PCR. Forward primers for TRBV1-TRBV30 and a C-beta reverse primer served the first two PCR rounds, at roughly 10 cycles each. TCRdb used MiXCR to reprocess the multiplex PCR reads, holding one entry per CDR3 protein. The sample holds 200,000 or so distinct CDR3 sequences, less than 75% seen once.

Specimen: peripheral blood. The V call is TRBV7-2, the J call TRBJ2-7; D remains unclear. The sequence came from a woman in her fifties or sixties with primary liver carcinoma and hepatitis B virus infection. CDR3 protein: CASSLKVEKSYEQYF. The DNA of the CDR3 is TGTGCCAGTAGCTTGAAAGTAGAGAAGTCCTACGAGCAGTACTTC.